Below, 26 T cell receptor beta chains from the same sample are listed, as sequenced in a study of shared clonotypes between healthy human individuals (dated by TCRdb to 2018 to 2021). The library was made by the immunoSEQ multiplex PCR assay. Entries here come from immuneACCESS through TCRdb and include only in-frame sequences with V and J called. Some clones fail to appear in such tables; in the studies checked, an unresolved V gene covers under half of the shortfall, and the cause of the remainder is unknown. The sample profile shows 2,500,000 or so clones; 80% to 95% of them were found once. The ten largest account for around 0.4% of the sample. The sample consisted of naive CD4+ T cells from PBMCs. The sample's cell subset or site label is to be understood as: CD45RA+ positively selected. These receptors came from a man between 18 and 29 years old in good health. Some clones in this sample may be carry-over from other donors' samples.

This chain uses TRBV15 with TRBJ1-1; tentatively, D is TRBD1 (6 bases). The CDR3 is made up of 14 amino acids. Germline V gene lookup returns CDR1 LNHNV and CDR2 YYDKDF (reference sequence). The V gene lost 5 bases and the J gene lost 7 bases, with 17 bases spanning the gap. The CDR3 DNA reads TGTGCCACCAGCGCGGACCGGACAGCGGGTGAAGCTTTCTTT. Amino acids: CATSADRTAGEAFF.

DNA of the CDR3: TGTGCCAGCAGTTCCGGACAGGCTCTGAACACTGAAGCTTTCTTT. Its translation: CASSSGQALNTEAFF. The gene calls are TRBV27 and TRBJ1-1; 7 bases line up with TRBD1. The CDR3 runs 15 residues. The J segment lost 0 bases and the V segment lost 4 bases, leaving 5 bases of the junction unmatched. CDR1 and CDR2 from the germline V gene are MNHEY and SMNVEV (reference sequence).

The chain has TRBV7-8 and TRBJ1-5; tentative D call: TRBD1 (6 bases). CDR1 and CDR2 (germline): SGHVS, FQNEAQ. Trimming left V 5 bases short and J 7 bases short, with 18 bases between. The length of the CDR3 is 15 residues. Written as DNA, the CDR3 is TGTGCCAGCAGCGGAGACAGGCGCCCTGGGCAGCCCCAGCATTTT. Amino acid sequence: CASSGDRRPGQPQHF.

The CDR3 loop is CASIRTSSSYEQYF. CDR3 DNA sequence: TGTGCCAGCATTCGGACTTCTAGCTCCTACGAGCAGTACTTC. The rearrangement links TRBV6-5 to TRBJ2-7; a weak D match, TRBD2 (5 bases). This CDR3 region has 14 residues. The V gene lost 7 bases and the J gene lost 0 bases, with 13 bases spanning the gap. From germline, CDR1 is MNHEY and CDR2 SVGAGI.

This chain joins TRBV28 and TRBJ2-7; possible D gene TRBD1, 5 bases. The CDR3 runs to 14 residues. The germline gives CDR1 MDHEN, CDR2 SYDVKM. The ends were cut back, 7 bases at V and 1 base at J, with 14 bases in the middle. The CDR3, as DNA: TGTGCCAGCAAGTGGGTAACAGGTTCCTACGAGCAGTACTTC. It specifies CASKWVTGSYEQYF.

V and J are TRBV7-3 and TRBJ2-2, with a possible D match to TRBD2 (6 bases). The ends were cut back, 1 base at V and 6 bases at J, with 9 bases in the middle. Germline CDR1 SGHTA, CDR2 FQGTGA. There are 14 residues in the CDR3. The CDR3 loop reads CASSLIPGAGELFF. The CDR3 DNA reads TGTGCCAGCAGCTTAATTCCGGGAGCCGGGGAGCTGTTTTTT.

This clone was observed once. V gene TRBV28 combines with J gene TRBJ1-1, with no clear D. The CDR3 totals 15 residues. Germline V lookup: CDR1 MDHEN, CDR2 SYDVKM. V was pared by 3 bases and J by 7 bases, with 18 bases between. The CDR3 nucleotides are TGTGCCAGCAGTTTTACGACGGGCCCAACGGATGAAGCTTTCTTT. Encoded protein: CASSFTTGPTDEAFF.

Worth noting for this clone: This CDR3 is also generated by other DNA sequences in the sample. The V call is TRBV9, the J call TRBJ2-3, with D possibly matching TRBD1 (5 bases). The V gene's germline CDR1 is SGDLS and CDR2 YYNGEE. The CDR3 has 14 residues. V was pared by 0 bases and J by 0 bases, with 5 bases between. DNA of the CDR3: TGTGCCAGCAGCGTAGGACAGAGCACAGATACGCAGTATTTT. Translation: CASSVGQSTDTQYF. Combining the CDR3 with reference TRBV9 and TRBJ2-3 gives the whole variable domain DSGVTQTPKHLITATGQRVTLRCSPRSGDLSVYWYQQSLDQGLQFLIQYYNGEERAKGNILERFSAQQFPDLHSELNLSSLELGDSALYFCASSVGQSTDTQYFGPGTRLTVL.

The CDR3 reads CASRRQGSGETQYF. CDR3 in DNA: TGTGCCAGCAGACGACAGGGGTCGGGAGAGACCCAGTACTTC. The V gene is TRBV28, the J gene TRBJ2-5; 8 nucleotides line up with TRBD1. Germline CDR1 and CDR2: MDHEN and SYDVKM. The CDR3 runs to 14 residues. V was pared by 6 bases and J by 4 bases, with 7 bases of the junction left unmatched. Full variable domain (remainder filled in from reference TRBV28 and TRBJ2-5): DVKVTQSSRYLVKRTGEKVFLECVQDMDHENMFWYRQDPGLGLRLIYFSYDVKMKEKGDIPEGYSVSREKKERFSLILESASTNQTSMYLCASRRQGSGETQYFGPGTRLLVL.

About this clone itself: The sample carries other DNA sequences with the same CDR3. The genes are TRBV5-1 and TRBJ2-2, with D uncertain. The CDR3 runs 15 residues. The V end lost 0 bases, the J end lost 0 bases, and 6 bases lay between the germline ends. Germline V gene lookup returns CDR1 SGHRS and CDR2 YFSETQ. In DNA form, the CDR3 reads TGCGCCAGCAGCTTGGACCGAGCGAACACCGGGGAGCTGTTTTTT. Protein product: CASSLDRANTGELFF. Filled out from reference TRBV5-1 and TRBJ2-2, the complete variable domain reads KAGVTQTPRYLIKTRGQQVTLSCSPISGHRSVSWYQQTPGQGLQFLFEYFSETQRNKGNFPGRFSGRQFSNSRSEMNVSTLELGDSALYLCASSLDRANTGELFFGEGSRLTVL.

The J gene is TRBJ1-2, the V gene TRBV7-2; the D gene is possibly TRBD1 (5 bases). CDR1 and CDR2 (germline): SGHTA, FQGNSA. There are 17 residues in the CDR3. Trimming took off 6 bases at V and 5 bases at J, with 25 bases between the two ends. The DNA for the CDR3 is TGTGCCAGCAGTGAGGGCAGGGCCTTCTCTGTCTCTTATGGCTACACCTTC. This encodes CASSEGRAFSVSYGYTF.

This chain links TRBV15 with TRBJ1-1; 8 nucleotides agree with TRBD1. Losses at the gene ends were 1 base for V and 4 bases for J; bases not matched to a gene: 8. This CDR3 is built from 16 residues. Germline CDR1 LNHNV, CDR2 YYDKDF (reference sequence). In DNA, the CDR3 is TGTGCCACCAGCAGAGGGACAGGGTTGTGGAGCACTGAAGCTTTCTTT. Translation: CATSRGTGLWSTEAFF.

This clone appeared once. This chain connects TRBV4-1 to TRBJ2-3, with TRBD2 as a possible D gene (5 bases). This CDR3 is built from 18 residues. Germline values: CDR1 MGHRA, CDR2 YSYEKL. The V end was cut by 1 base, the J end by 2 bases, with 19 bases between. For the CDR3, the DNA is TGCGCCAGCAGCCAAGGGGCGAGGCGGGCGCGCCTCACAGATACGCAGTATTTT. Encoded protein: CASSQGARRARLTDTQYF.

V usage is TRBV15 and J usage is TRBJ2-3; no firm D call. Germline CDR1 reads LNHNV; CDR2 reads YYDKDF (reference sequence). The ends were cut back, 6 bases at V and 2 bases at J, with 12 bases in the middle. The CDR3 sequence is 14 residues long. CDR3 region: CATSFADLTDTQYF. For the CDR3, the DNA is TGTGCCACCAGTTTCGCAGACCTCACAGATACGCAGTATTTT.

The rearrangement links TRBV10-3 to TRBJ2-7; D possibly corresponds to TRBD1 (6 bases). In germline, CDR1 is ENHRY, CDR2 SYGVKD. V lost 7 bases, J lost 1 base, and 14 bases lay in between. The CDR3 is made up of 14 amino acids. The CDR3 reads CAIKARTESYEQYF. DNA of the CDR3: TGTGCCATCAAAGCCCGGACAGAATCCTACGAGCAGTACTTC.

This chain uses TRBV7-9 with TRBJ1-1, with D hard to call. V was clipped by 5 bases and J by 3 bases, with 16 bases between them. CDR1 is SEHNR, CDR2 FQNEAQ, per germline (reference sequence). The CDR3 runs 15 residues. The CDR3 nucleotides read TGTGCCAGCAGCCCGGAACGATTAAGGGACACTGAAGCTTTCTTT. Its translation is CASSPERLRDTEAFF.

Notes on this clone: In the same sample, other DNA sequences code for this CDR3. This chain connects TRBV5-5 to TRBJ2-7; no definite D call. The length of the CDR3 is 11 residues. Germline lookup yields CDR1 SGHKS and CDR2 YYEKEE (reference sequence). V lost 2 bases and J 0 bases, leaving 0 bases between the germline ends. CDR3 amino acids: CASSFSYEQYF. The CDR3 DNA follows: TGTGCCAGCAGCTTCTCCTACGAGCAGTACTTC.

The rearrangement uses TRBV7-2 and TRBJ1-1; the D is unclear. CDR1 is SGHTA and CDR2 is FQGNSA in the germline V gene. The ends were cut back, 3 bases at V and 8 bases at J, with 13 bases in the middle. The CDR3 spans 13 residues. The CDR3 sequence is CASSFLSNLEAFF. In DNA, the CDR3 is TGTGCCAGCAGCTTCTTAAGCAACTTAGAAGCTTTCTTT.

The V call is TRBV5-1, the J call TRBJ2-2, with unresolved D. Germline CDR1 is SGHRS and CDR2 is YFSETQ. Trimming cost V 5 bases and J 5 bases, with 10 bases left between them. This CDR3 has 13 residues. The CDR3 loop reads CASSPELTGELFF. DNA for the CDR3: TGCGCCAGCAGTCCTGAGTTGACCGGGGAGCTGTTTTTT.

The chain links TRBV5-6 to TRBJ1-6, with 8 bases fitting TRBD1. Germline loops: CDR1 SGHDT, CDR2 YYEEEE. The CDR3 consists of 15 residues. J lost 8 bases, V lost 4 bases, and 8 bases had no gene match. This CDR3 reads CASSLITGGHSPLHF. The CDR3 DNA reads TGTGCCAGCAGCCTAATCACAGGGGGTCATTCACCCCTCCACTTT.

CDR3 loop: CASSPPRGRKQGSEQYF. CDR3 DNA sequence: TGTGCCAGCAGTCCACCACGGGGCCGAAAGCAGGGGAGCGAGCAGTACTTC. The J gene is TRBJ2-7, the V gene TRBV28, with a possible D match to TRBD1 (6 bases). The V and J ends lost 5 bases and 6 bases respectively, with 26 bases between them. This CDR3 comprises 17 residues. In germline, CDR1 is MDHEN, CDR2 SYDVKM.

V gene TRBV5-1 combines with J gene TRBJ1-2, with 10 bases that match TRBD1. This CDR3 has 18 amino acids. Trimming took 3 bases from V and 4 from J; bases not matched to a gene: 15. Germline V gene data show CDR1 as SGHRS and CDR2 as YFSETQ. Written as DNA, the CDR3 is TGCGCCAGCAGCTCCGTCCGGGACAGGGGCGAGGGGTTCTATGGCTACACCTTC. This sequence encodes CASSSVRDRGEGFYGYTF.

This clone appeared a few times. The chain uses TRBV2 and TRBJ2-1; D is uncertain. V lost 6 bases to trimming and J lost 6 bases, with 9 bases between them. The length of the CDR3 is 12 residues. Germline CDR1 is SNHLY and CDR2 is FYNNEI. The CDR3 nucleotides read TGTGCCAGCAGGATGGCAGGCAATGAGCAGTTCTTC. Translation gives CASRMAGNEQFF. The full variable domain, with the rest looked up from reference TRBV2 and TRBJ2-1, is EPEVTQTPSHQVTQMGQEVILRCVPISNHLYFYWYRQILGQKVEFLVSFYNNEISEKSEIFDDQFSVERPDGSNFTLKIRSTKLEDSAMYFCASRMAGNEQFFGPGTRLTVL.

This chain joins TRBV5-1 and TRBJ1-4; D is possibly TRBD1 (6 bases). The CDR3 contains 17 residues. Trimming cost V 4 bases and J 1 base, with 17 bases left between them. Germline loops: CDR1 SGHRS, CDR2 YFSETQ. This chain's CDR3 is CASSPGTPAGTNEKLFF. CDR3 DNA sequence: TGCGCCAGCAGCCCGGGGACACCGGCGGGAACTAATGAAAAACTGTTTTTT.

This rearrangement joins TRBV5-1 to TRBJ1-5; D gene ambiguous. Looked up from germline, CDR1 is SGHRS and CDR2 is YFSETQ. Trimming took 4 bases from V and 9 from J, leaving 14 bases between them. The CDR3 covers 13 residues. The DNA of the CDR3 is TGCGCCAGCAGCCAGGAAACCAATGGGCCCCAGCATTTT. It specifies CASSQETNGPQHF.

On this clone: Other DNA sequences within the sample encode an identical CDR3. The chain uses TRBV7-2 and TRBJ1-2; 8 bases map to TRBD1. Germline trimming cut 5 bases from V and 3 bases from J; bases unmatched to any gene: 5. The CDR3 loop spans 14 amino acids. Germline V gene lookup returns CDR1 SGHTA and CDR2 FQGNSA. The chain's CDR3 is CASSLGQGDYGYTF. Written as DNA, the CDR3 is TGTGCCAGCAGCCTTGGACAGGGCGACTATGGCTACACCTTC. The whole variable domain, filled in from reference TRBV7-2 and TRBJ1-2, reads GAGVSQSPSNKVTEKGKDVELRCDPISGHTALYWYRQSLGQGLEFLIYFQGNSAPDKSGLPSDRFSAERTGGSVSTLTIQRTQQEDSAVYLCASSLGQGDYGYTFGSGTRLTVV.